A selection of T cell receptor beta chains follows, all from one sample in a study of cytomegalovirus exposure and HLA in healthy donors. Here immunoSEQ multiplex PCR was the method, and the copy in TCRdb shows in-frame clones only, minus some. Altogether about 95,000 clones are present, approximately 81% being singletons, with the ten largest covering about 4%. Sequencing was performed on PBMCs. Source of these receptors: a woman in her 40s in good health and CMV-seropositive. Both conserved end residues are part of each CDR3. A D gene is named only where the DNA matches it firmly. Some rows have no size entry. The others give once, few or many, or a class for an expanded clone.

abundance: -
v_gene: TRBV7-2
d_gene: TRBD2
j_gene: TRBJ2-7
CDR3nt: TGTGCCAGCAGCTCGCCGGGACTAGCCCTCTACGAGCAGTACTTC
CDR3aa: CASSSPGLALYEQYF

abundance: -
v_gene: TRBV11-2
d_gene: TRBD1
j_gene: TRBJ1-5
CDR3nt: TGTGCCAGCAGCCCGACAGGGGATTTGATTGCCCAGCATTTT
CDR3aa: CASSPTGDLIAQHF

abundance: -
v_gene: TRBV19
d_gene: TRBD2
j_gene: TRBJ2-1
CDR3nt: TGTGCCAGTAGTAAGAGGACTAGCGGGAGGGCCGGGTACAATGAGCAGTTCTTC
CDR3aa: CASSKRTSGRAGYNEQFF

abundance: -
v_gene: TRBV7-3
d_gene: -
j_gene: TRBJ2-1
CDR3nt: TGTGCCAGCAGCTCGATGACTGGCGATGAGCAGTTCTTC
CDR3aa: CASSSMTGDEQFF

abundance: -
v_gene: TRBV4-2
d_gene: TRBD2
j_gene: TRBJ2-7
CDR3nt: TGTGCCAGCAGCCGCGCCCGAGGGACTAGCGCATACGAGCAGTACTTC
CDR3aa: CASSRARGTSAYEQYF

abundance: -
v_gene: TRBV5-4
d_gene: -
j_gene: TRBJ2-1
CDR3nt: TGTGCCAGCAGCCGCCGGAGTGTCAATGAGCAGTTCTTC
CDR3aa: CASSRRSVNEQFF

abundance: once
v_gene: TRBV30
d_gene: TRBD2
j_gene: TRBJ2-5
CDR3nt: TGTGCCTGGAGTGGAGCGGGAGGGCGTCGGGAGACCCAGTACTTC
CDR3aa: CAWSGAGGRRETQYF

abundance: -
v_gene: TRBV29-1
d_gene: -
j_gene: TRBJ1-1
CDR3nt: TGCAGCGCTGGGAACTCGGGACAAAACACTGAAGCTTTCTTT
CDR3aa: CSAGNSGQNTEAFF

abundance: -
v_gene: TRBV28
d_gene: -
j_gene: TRBJ1-4
CDR3nt: TGTGCCAGCAGTCTATCTCAACAGGGAATGGGGGAAAAACTGTTTTTT
CDR3aa: CASSLSQQGMGEKLFF

abundance: -
v_gene: TRBV30
d_gene: TRBD2
j_gene: TRBJ2-7
CDR3nt: TGTGCCTGGAGTGTAGGTAGCGGGAGAAAACTTGAGCAGTACTTC
CDR3aa: CAWSVGSGRKLEQYF

abundance: -
v_gene: TRBV11-2
d_gene: TRBD2
j_gene: TRBJ2-3
CDR3nt: TGTGCCAGCAGCTTAGGTCTAGCGGGAGGGCCAGATACGCAGTATTTT
CDR3aa: CASSLGLAGGPDTQYF

abundance: -
v_gene: TRBV6-6
d_gene: TRBD1
j_gene: TRBJ2-7
CDR3nt: TGTGCCAGCAGCCCCGGACAGGGGTACTCCTACGAGCAGTACTTC
CDR3aa: CASSPGQGYSYEQYF

abundance: -
v_gene: TRBV5-1
d_gene: TRBD1
j_gene: TRBJ1-2
CDR3nt: TGCGCCAGCAGCTGGGACAGGGGGACCTATGGCTACACCTTC
CDR3aa: CASSWDRGTYGYTF

abundance: -
v_gene: TRBV15
d_gene: -
j_gene: TRBJ2-4
CDR3nt: TGTGCCACCAGCAGATATGAGGGAAACATTCAGTACTTC
CDR3aa: CATSRYEGNIQYF

abundance: -
v_gene: TRBV19
d_gene: TRBD1
j_gene: TRBJ2-1
CDR3nt: TGTGCCAGTAGTCCCATCCCTACAGGGGGTGAGCAGTTCTTC
CDR3aa: CASSPIPTGGEQFF

abundance: -
v_gene: TRBV18
d_gene: TRBD1
j_gene: TRBJ2-1
CDR3nt: TGTGCCAGCTCCACCTGGGACAGGGGGGACTATAATGAGCAGTTCTTC
CDR3aa: CASSTWDRGDYNEQFF

abundance: few
v_gene: TRBV2
d_gene: -
j_gene: TRBJ2-5
CDR3nt: TGTGCCAGCAGTGCGGGAGCCCCCGAGACCCAGTACTTC
CDR3aa: CASSAGAPETQYF

abundance: once
v_gene: TRBV7-8
d_gene: -
j_gene: TRBJ1-2
CDR3nt: TGTGCCAGCAGCCTAGGGGGAGAAGGAGACTATGGCTACACCTTC
CDR3aa: CASSLGGEGDYGYTF

abundance: -
v_gene: TRBV19
d_gene: TRBD2
j_gene: TRBJ2-1
CDR3nt: TGTGCCAGTAGTCGTCCGGGACTAGCGGATCGTCGGAATGAGCAGTTCTTC
CDR3aa: CASSRPGLADRRNEQFF

abundance: -
v_gene: TRBV10-3
d_gene: TRBD2
j_gene: TRBJ2-5
CDR3nt: TGTGCCATCAGTGTGGGACTAGCCCAAGAGACCCAGTACTTC
CDR3aa: CAISVGLAQETQYF

abundance: -
v_gene: TRBV28
d_gene: -
j_gene: TRBJ2-5
CDR3nt: TGTGCCAGCAGTTTGTTAGGAGGGACCCAGACCCAGTACTTC
CDR3aa: CASSLLGGTQTQYF

abundance: -
v_gene: TRBV4-1
d_gene: -
j_gene: TRBJ1-2
CDR3nt: TGCGCCAGCAGCCACCCGGGGAAGGGTGCTGGCTACACCTTC
CDR3aa: CASSHPGKGAGYTF

abundance: -
v_gene: TRBV10-3
d_gene: -
j_gene: TRBJ1-2
CDR3nt: TGTGCCTCAGTCCCCGGACAAAACTATGGCTACACCTTC
CDR3aa: CASVPGQNYGYTF

abundance: -
v_gene: TRBV28
d_gene: TRBD1
j_gene: TRBJ2-2
CDR3nt: TGTGCCAGCGGCCAGGGGGCCGGGAACACCGGGGAGCTGTTTTTT
CDR3aa: CASGQGAGNTGELFF

abundance: -
v_gene: TRBV10-1
d_gene: TRBD2
j_gene: TRBJ2-7
CDR3nt: TGCGCCACCCCGAATAGGGGACTAGCGGGATGGGATTCGTACGAGCAGTACTTC
CDR3aa: CATPNRGLAGWDSYEQYF

abundance: once
v_gene: TRBV27
d_gene: TRBD1
j_gene: TRBJ1-5
CDR3nt: TGTGCCAGCAGTTACACAGGGGATCAGCCCCAGCATTTT
CDR3aa: CASSYTGDQPQHF

abundance: -
v_gene: TRBV7-7
d_gene: TRBD2
j_gene: TRBJ2-5
CDR3nt: TGTGCTAGCGGGACTAGCCTCCAGGGAGAGCAGTACTTC
CDR3aa: CASGTSLQGEQYF

abundance: -
v_gene: TRBV10-3
d_gene: TRBD1
j_gene: TRBJ1-2
CDR3nt: TGTGCCATCAGTGGAGACAGGGATCGAGGCTACACCTTC
CDR3aa: CAISGDRDRGYTF

abundance: -
v_gene: TRBV5-1
d_gene: -
j_gene: TRBJ2-5
CDR3nt: TGCGCCAGCAGCCTACAGGGAGCGAACCAAGAGACCCAGTACTTC
CDR3aa: CASSLQGANQETQYF